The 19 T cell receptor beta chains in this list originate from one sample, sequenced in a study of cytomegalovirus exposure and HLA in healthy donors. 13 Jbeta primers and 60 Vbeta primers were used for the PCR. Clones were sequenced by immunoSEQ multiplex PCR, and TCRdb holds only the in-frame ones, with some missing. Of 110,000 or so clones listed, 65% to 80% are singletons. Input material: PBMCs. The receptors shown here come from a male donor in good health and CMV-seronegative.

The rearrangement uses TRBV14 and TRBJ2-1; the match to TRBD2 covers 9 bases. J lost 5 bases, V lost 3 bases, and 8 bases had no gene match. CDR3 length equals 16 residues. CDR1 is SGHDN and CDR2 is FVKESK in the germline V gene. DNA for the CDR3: TGTGCCAGCAGCCATCTTCGACTAGCGGACAACAATGAGCAGTTCTTC. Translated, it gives CASSHLRLADNNEQFF.

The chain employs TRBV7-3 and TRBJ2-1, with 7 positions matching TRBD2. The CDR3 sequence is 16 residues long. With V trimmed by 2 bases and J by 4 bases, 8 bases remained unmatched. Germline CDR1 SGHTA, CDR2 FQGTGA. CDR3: CASSLGVGGIYNEQFF. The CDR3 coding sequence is TGTGCCAGCAGCTTAGGAGTGGGAGGGATATACAATGAGCAGTTCTTC.

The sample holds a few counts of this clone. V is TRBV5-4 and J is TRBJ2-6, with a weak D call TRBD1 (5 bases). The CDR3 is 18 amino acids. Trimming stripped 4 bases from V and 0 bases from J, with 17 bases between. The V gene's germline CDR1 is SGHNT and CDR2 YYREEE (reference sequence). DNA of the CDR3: TGTGCCAGCAGCCAAGACCGTCACGGACACTCTGGGGCCAACGTCCTGACTTTC. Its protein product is CASSQDRHGHSGANVLTF.

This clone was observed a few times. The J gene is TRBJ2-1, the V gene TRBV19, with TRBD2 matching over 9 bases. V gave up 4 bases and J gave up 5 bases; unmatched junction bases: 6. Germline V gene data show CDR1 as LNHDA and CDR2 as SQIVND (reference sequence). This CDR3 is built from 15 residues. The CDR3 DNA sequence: TGTGCCAGTAGTACCTCTAGCGGGACGCACAATGAGCAGTTCTTC. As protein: CASSTSSGTHNEQFF. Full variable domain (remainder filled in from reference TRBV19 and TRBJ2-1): DGGITQSPKYLFRKEGQNVTLSCEQNLNHDAMYWYRQDPGQGLRLIYYSQIVNDFQKGDIAEGYSVSREKKESFPLTVTSAQKNPTAFYLCASSTSSGTHNEQFFGPGTRLTVL.

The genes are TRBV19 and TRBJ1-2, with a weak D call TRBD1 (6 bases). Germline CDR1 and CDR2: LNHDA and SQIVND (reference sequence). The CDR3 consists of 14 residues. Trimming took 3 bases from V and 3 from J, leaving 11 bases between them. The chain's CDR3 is CASSMRTAYYGYTF. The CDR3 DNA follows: TGTGCCAGTAGTATGAGGACAGCCTACTATGGCTACACCTTC.

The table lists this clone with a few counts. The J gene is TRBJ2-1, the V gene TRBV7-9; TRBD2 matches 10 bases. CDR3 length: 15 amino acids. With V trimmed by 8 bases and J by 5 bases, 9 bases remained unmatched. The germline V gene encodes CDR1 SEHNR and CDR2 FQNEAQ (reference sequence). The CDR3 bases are TGTGCCAGCTGGGCTAGCGGGAGATGGGACAATGAGCAGTTCTTC. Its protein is CASWASGRWDNEQFF.

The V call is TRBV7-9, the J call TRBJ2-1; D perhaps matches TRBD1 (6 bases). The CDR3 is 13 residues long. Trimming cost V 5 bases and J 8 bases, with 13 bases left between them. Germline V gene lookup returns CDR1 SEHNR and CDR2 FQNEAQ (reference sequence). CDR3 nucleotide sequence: TGTGCCAGCAGCATTCCAGGGGAAGATGAGCAGTTCTTC. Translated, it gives CASSIPGEDEQFF.

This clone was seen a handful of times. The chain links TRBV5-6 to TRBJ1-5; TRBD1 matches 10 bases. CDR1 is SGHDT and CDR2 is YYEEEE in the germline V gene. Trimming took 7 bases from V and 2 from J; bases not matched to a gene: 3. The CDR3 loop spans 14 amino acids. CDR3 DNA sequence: TGTGCCAGCTCCGGGACAGGGGGCAATCAGCCCCAGCATTTT. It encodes CASSGTGGNQPQHF.

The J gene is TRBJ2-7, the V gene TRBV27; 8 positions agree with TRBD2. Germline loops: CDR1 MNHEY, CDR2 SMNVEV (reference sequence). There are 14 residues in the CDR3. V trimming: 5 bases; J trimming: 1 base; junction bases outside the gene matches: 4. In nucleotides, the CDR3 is TGTGCCAGCAGTGGCCGACTAGCGTCCTACGAGCAGTACTTC. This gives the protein CASSGRLASYEQYF.

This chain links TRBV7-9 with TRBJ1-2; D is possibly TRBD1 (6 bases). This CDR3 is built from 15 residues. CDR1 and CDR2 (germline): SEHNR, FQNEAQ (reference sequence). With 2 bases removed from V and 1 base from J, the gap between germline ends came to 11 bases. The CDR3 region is CASSLQGGFNYGYTF. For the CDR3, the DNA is TGTGCCAGCAGCTTACAAGGGGGATTTAACTATGGCTACACCTTC.

The chain's CDR3 is CATESLRDTDTQYF. The CDR3 DNA reads as TGTGCCACCGAAAGTTTGCGGGACACAGATACGCAGTATTTT. The V call is TRBV15, the J call TRBJ2-3, with a weak D call TRBD2 (6 bases). Trimming left V 8 bases short and J 2 bases short, with 14 bases between. The CDR3 spans 14 residues. In germline, CDR1 is LNHNV, CDR2 YYDKDF (reference sequence).

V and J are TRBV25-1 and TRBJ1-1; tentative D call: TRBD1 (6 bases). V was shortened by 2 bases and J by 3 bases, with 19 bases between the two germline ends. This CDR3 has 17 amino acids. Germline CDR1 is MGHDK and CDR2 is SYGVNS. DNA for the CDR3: TGTGCCAGCAGTGAAGAATGGAGAGCAGGGGAGTACACTGAAGCTTTCTTT. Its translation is CASSEEWRAGEYTEAFF.

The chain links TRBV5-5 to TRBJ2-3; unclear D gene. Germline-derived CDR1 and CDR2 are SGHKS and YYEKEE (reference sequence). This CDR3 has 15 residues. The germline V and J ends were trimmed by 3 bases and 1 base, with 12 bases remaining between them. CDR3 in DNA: TGTGCCAGCAGCTACTTTTGGCAGGGCACAGATACGCAGTATTTT. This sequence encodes CASSYFWQGTDTQYF.

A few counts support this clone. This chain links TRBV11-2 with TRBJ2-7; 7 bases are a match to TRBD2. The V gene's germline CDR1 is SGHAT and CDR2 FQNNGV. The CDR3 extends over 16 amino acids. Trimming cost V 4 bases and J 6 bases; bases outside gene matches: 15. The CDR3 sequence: CASSSLRGGSMSEQYF. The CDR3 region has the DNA TGTGCCAGCAGCTCCCTCCGGGGCGGGAGTATGTCCGAGCAGTACTTC.

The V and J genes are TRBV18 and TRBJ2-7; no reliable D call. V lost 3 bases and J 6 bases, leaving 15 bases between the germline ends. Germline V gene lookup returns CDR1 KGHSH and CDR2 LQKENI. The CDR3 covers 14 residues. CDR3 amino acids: CASSPPRPIREQYF. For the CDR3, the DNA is TGTGCCAGCTCACCCCCTCGTCCTATCCGCGAGCAGTACTTC.

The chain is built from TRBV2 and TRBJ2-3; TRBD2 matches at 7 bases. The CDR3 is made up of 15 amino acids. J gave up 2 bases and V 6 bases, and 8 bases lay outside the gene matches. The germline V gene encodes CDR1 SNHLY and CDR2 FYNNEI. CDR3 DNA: TGTGCCAGCAGCTCCCGCGCGGGAGTCACAGATACGCAGTATTTT. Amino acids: CASSSRAGVTDTQYF.

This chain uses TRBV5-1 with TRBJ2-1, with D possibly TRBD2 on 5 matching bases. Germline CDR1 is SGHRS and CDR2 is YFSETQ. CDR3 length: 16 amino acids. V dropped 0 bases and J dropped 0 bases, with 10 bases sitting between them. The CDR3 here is CASSLAPAASYNEQFF. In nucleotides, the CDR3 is TGCGCCAGCAGCTTGGCCCCAGCGGCCTCCTACAATGAGCAGTTCTTC.

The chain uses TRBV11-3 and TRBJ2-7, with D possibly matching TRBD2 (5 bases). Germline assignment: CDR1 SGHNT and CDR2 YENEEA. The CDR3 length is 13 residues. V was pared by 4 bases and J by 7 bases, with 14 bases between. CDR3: CASSWVGSGEQYF. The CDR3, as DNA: TGTGCCAGCAGCTGGGTGGGATCGGGGGAGCAGTACTTC.

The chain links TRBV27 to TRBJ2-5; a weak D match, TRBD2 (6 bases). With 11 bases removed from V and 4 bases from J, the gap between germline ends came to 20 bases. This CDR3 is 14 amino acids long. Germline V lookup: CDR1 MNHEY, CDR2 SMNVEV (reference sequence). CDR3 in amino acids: CAAGGIITGETQYF. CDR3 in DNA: TGTGCCGCGGGCGGGATAATAACGGGAGAGACCCAGTACTTC.